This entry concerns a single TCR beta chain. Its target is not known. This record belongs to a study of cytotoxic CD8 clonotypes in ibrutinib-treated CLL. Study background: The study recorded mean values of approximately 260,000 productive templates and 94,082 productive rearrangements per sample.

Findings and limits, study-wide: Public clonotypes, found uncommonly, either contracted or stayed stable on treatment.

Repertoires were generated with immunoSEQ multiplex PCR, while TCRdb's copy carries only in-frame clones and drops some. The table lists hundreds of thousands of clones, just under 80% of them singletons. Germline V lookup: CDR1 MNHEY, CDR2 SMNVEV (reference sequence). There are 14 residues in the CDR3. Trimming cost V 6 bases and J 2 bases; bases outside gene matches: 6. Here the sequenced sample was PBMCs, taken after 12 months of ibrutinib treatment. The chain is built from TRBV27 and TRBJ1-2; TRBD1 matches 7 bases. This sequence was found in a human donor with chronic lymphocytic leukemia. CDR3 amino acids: CASSQGGLNYGYTF. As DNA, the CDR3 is TGTGCCAGCAGCCAGGGGGGCTTGAACTATGGCTACACCTTC.